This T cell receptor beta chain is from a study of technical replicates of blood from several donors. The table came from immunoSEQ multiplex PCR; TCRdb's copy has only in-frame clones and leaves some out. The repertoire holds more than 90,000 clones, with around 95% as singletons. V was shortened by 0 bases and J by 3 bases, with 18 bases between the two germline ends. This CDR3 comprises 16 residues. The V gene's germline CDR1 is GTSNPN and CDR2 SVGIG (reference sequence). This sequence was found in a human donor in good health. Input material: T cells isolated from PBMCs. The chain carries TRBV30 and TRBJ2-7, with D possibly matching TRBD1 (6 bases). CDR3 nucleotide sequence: TGTGCCTGGAGTGTAGGACAGCCATCCTATAACTACGAGCAGTACTTC. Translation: CAWSVGQPSYNYEQYF.